The sequence of this TCR beta chain was determined in a study of cytomegalovirus exposure and HLA in healthy donors (TCRdb year 2017). A note on the overall study: An earlier analysis of 587 of the donors reported over 250 Gb of sequence data and approximately 120 million unique TCR beta sequences obtained from approximately 180 million T cells. About 310 gigabases of sequencing data and 78 million or so unique TCR sequences were included in an early release covering around 650 HLA-typed donors. Of the approximately 400 genotyped donors, approximately 82% fell in the genetic ancestry cluster associated with self-reported Caucasian donors. The study aimed to test whether cataloging public T cell receptors could reveal signatures of past pathogen exposure. The T cell repertoires of some 700 subjects were profiled by immunosequencing and related to cytomegalovirus serostatus. In addition to the first cohort of 650 to 800 subjects, a separate validation cohort of under 150 different subjects was used. To predict cytomegalovirus infection status, the study brought together high-throughput TCR immunosequencing, statistical association of individual TCRs with disease status, and machine learning. To study patterns of TCR occurrence, a later analysis re-analyzed previously published TCR beta repertoires from 600 to 750 donors and added high-resolution HLA genotyping. Rather than drawing on any new phenotypic data, the later analysis identified candidate immune exposures from TCR beta sequences and the way those sequences occurred across donors. An earlier analysis of 587 of the donors applied high-throughput TCR beta sequencing to assess whether each TCR beta V gene segment acted as functional or pseudogenic. Donor age, sex, ethnicity and CMV serostatus were compiled together with the repertoire data. In a later genetic analysis, genome-wide SNP genotypes for about three fifths of the roughly 670 donors were used, and that subset was treated as a discovery cohort. All discovery cohort repertoires had been generated on a single sequencing platform. Both class I and class II loci were covered by HLA typing, at four-digit resolution. Typing coverage differed by locus: A, B, C, DRB1 and DQB1 were typed in roughly 620-630 donors, DQA1 in about 500, DPA1 in around 580, and DPB1 in roughly 470. Because of strong linkage in the cohort, 5 or 6 DR-DQ haplotypes were treated as single units for association and clustering. Among roughly 400 genotyped donors of the cohort, an average of about 240,000 unique TCR beta nucleotide sequences were sequenced per donor, 15% to 20% of them non-productive. Broader findings and caveats from the paper: The only immune exposure information available for the cohort was CMV serostatus. Because HLA typing was unavailable for some donors at each locus, only the typed subset was used in association tests. Most CMV-associated TCR beta chains appeared to be HLA-restricted in a later analysis, and the HLA associations seemed to be driven largely by CMV exposure. The classifier was reported to diagnose cytomegalovirus status with high specificity and sensitivity in both the original cohort and the validation cohort. A cluster of highly shared sequence variants was judged likely to represent a technical artifact of the sequencing pipeline. At a false discovery rate of 0.05, a later analysis linked some 17,000 TCR beta sequences to specific HLA alleles. Several of the top co-occurrence clusters appeared to be linked to parvovirus B19, influenza, CMV and Epstein-Barr virus, according to a later analysis. In a later analysis, HLA-associated TCR beta chains showed more clonal expansion and lower generation probabilities than non-associated chains that were equally common. When HLA alleles, especially DR and DQ, strongly co-occurred, attributing TCR associations to individual alleles was difficult. Across donors, most TCR sequences were observed very rarely, whereas some public TCRs were present in many individuals. An earlier analysis of some 560 of the donors showed that most TCR beta V segments appeared in productive rearrangements either about 87% or about 30% of the time, which broadly matched IMGT annotations. In a later analysis, the rate of TCR association differed among HLA loci, with DRB1 alleles having the most associated TCRs and HLA-C alleles having the fewest. Presence/absence analyses assumed roughly uniform sequencing depth across donors, an assumption that may not hold. The 87-base-pair reads could not distinguish some IMGT-functional V segments, including TRBV6-2 and TRBV6-3, so those segments were excluded. A few of the identified cytomegalovirus-associated TCR beta chains were confirmed in vitro to be specific for cytomegalovirus antigens. A further reported finding was that TCR beta sequences accurately predicted the HLA-A and HLA-B alleles for most subjects in the first cohort. Because counts were too low, fewer than 20 rarely observed V segments, including chromosome 9 orphons, were excluded from the earlier analysis of a few hundred of the donors. The study listed 150 to 200 TCR beta chains as associated with cytomegalovirus. Linkage disequilibrium might explain the correlated functional status among segregating V segments, but an unknown experimental factor could not be ruled out. The authors suggested that the approach could potentially be extended to other disease states and immunological phenotypes. V-gene and J-gene trimming of TCR beta chains was associated with a missense DCLRE1C variant in a later genetic analysis, and the association was replicated in an independent cohort. Only TCR beta chains were sequenced in this cohort, and the absence of alpha or paired-chain data limited detectable features. A later genetic analysis reported fewer N-insertions in productive TCRs among donors in an Asian-associated ancestry cluster than the roughly 620-donor mean.

The CDR3, cysteine through phenylalanine, is 19 amino acids long. Here the CDR3 DNA is all that survives: 57 bases in frame from base 1. CDR1 and CDR2 were assigned from the germline V gene as MDHEN and SYDVKM. V loses 5 bases at its end and J loses 0 bases; junction bases beyond the gene matches: 19. Remarks on this clone: Its antigen target is currently unknown. No much larger clonotype is one base removed from it; base qualities were not supplied.

The library was produced with the immunoSEQ multiplex PCR assay. A mixture of 60 forward primers for TCR Vbeta segments and 13 reverse primers for TCR Jbeta segments was used in the multiplex PCR. The CDR3 region of rearranged TCR beta genes was amplified from genomic DNA by a multiplex PCR assay. Amplified TCR beta libraries were sequenced as 87-base-pair reads on the Illumina HiSeq System. In the paper's pipeline: A later analysis counted about 80 million unique TCR beta chains across the 666 repertoires, and around 12 million of these chains were shared by at least two donors. A nearest-neighbor algorithm error-corrected the raw reads and collapsed the reads into unique sequences, merging closely related sequences to remove PCR and sequencing errors. CDR3 sequences were aligned to IMGT reference sequences to assign V, D and J gene segments. For a sequence to be retained, a match of at least six nucleotides was required to both a V gene segment and a J gene segment. A rearrangement counted as productive if the CDR3 had no stop codons and remained in frame with V and J, and every other rearrangement counted as non-productive. CDR3 was defined according to IMGT convention as the region running from the second conserved V-encoded cysteine to the conserved J-encoded phenylalanine. Sequences without an unambiguous match to a single V gene segment were excluded from the earlier analysis of 500 to 700 of the donors. In an earlier analysis of a few hundred of the donors, V segments were called functional above 56.7% productive rearrangements and were called segregating when the between-donor standard deviation exceeded 5%. A statistical classification framework was developed to diagnose cytomegalovirus status using the catalog of TCR beta chain sequences. In a later analysis, TCR nucleotide sequences were compared against IMGT/GENE-DB human TR gene sequences so that V and J genes could be assigned. The TCRdist pipeline was used in a later analysis to assign CDR3 sequences and most-parsimonious VDJ recombination scenarios. In a later analysis, each TCR beta chain was defined by its CDR3 amino acid sequence together with its V-gene family, and reads without a unique V-gene family were excluded. A later analysis removed 550 to 650 highly shared, low-generation-probability nucleotide sequences to deal with suspected cross-contamination and a sequencing artifact. In a later analysis, a clonal expansion index was calculated for each public chain from normalized within-repertoire ranks of inferred template counts. A later analysis computed generation probabilities with a VDJ recombination model fitted to out-of-frame rearrangements, and checked the results against IGoR. Hypergeometric tests were used in a later analysis to score TCR-TCR, TCR-HLA and TCR-CMV co-occurrence, with a repertoire-size bias correction applied to the TCR pairs. A later analysis estimated false discovery rates by permuting HLA or CMV assignments 20 times. In a later analysis, co-occurring TCRs were grouped using DBSCAN, with TCRdist sequence similarity added in when clustering inside HLA-allele-positive subsets. Repertoires with fewer than 30,000 or more than 120,000 public chains, plus five repertoires with anomalous nucleotide sharing, were excluded from co-occurrence clustering. TCRdb carries this immuneACCESS record with in-frame sequences only. Its versions omit some clonotypes, under half of them owing to an unresolved V gene in the studies checked, with the rest unexplained. Clonal size and the V and J genes are those of that table, whereas D and trimming came from the DNA. For this sample the table gives approximately 150,000 clones, of which roughly 80% were detected only once. The top ten clonotypes cover 1% to 1.5% of the sample.

The cohort comprised some 680 healthy bone marrow donors. At the time of sampling, all cohort members were nominally healthy, though unrecorded immune exposures were likely present. The donor was CMV seropositive and was included in the group of around 300 seropositive cohort members. A peripheral blood sample was provided by each donor, and peripheral blood mononuclear cells were used for TCR beta sequencing. The Qiagen DNeasy Blood Extraction Kit was used to extract genomic DNA from the blood cell samples. Sequences were obtained from PBMCs. This sequence uses TRBV28 and TRBJ2-7, and 7 junction bases match TRBD2. This clonotype was sampled from a man aged 45-65 years in good health and CMV-seropositive. The nucleotide sequence is given as TGTGCCAGCAGTGGCGGGGAGGGGCGGGCCGACCTTAGCTCCTACGAGCAGTACTTC. It translates as CASSGGEGRADLSSYEQYF.